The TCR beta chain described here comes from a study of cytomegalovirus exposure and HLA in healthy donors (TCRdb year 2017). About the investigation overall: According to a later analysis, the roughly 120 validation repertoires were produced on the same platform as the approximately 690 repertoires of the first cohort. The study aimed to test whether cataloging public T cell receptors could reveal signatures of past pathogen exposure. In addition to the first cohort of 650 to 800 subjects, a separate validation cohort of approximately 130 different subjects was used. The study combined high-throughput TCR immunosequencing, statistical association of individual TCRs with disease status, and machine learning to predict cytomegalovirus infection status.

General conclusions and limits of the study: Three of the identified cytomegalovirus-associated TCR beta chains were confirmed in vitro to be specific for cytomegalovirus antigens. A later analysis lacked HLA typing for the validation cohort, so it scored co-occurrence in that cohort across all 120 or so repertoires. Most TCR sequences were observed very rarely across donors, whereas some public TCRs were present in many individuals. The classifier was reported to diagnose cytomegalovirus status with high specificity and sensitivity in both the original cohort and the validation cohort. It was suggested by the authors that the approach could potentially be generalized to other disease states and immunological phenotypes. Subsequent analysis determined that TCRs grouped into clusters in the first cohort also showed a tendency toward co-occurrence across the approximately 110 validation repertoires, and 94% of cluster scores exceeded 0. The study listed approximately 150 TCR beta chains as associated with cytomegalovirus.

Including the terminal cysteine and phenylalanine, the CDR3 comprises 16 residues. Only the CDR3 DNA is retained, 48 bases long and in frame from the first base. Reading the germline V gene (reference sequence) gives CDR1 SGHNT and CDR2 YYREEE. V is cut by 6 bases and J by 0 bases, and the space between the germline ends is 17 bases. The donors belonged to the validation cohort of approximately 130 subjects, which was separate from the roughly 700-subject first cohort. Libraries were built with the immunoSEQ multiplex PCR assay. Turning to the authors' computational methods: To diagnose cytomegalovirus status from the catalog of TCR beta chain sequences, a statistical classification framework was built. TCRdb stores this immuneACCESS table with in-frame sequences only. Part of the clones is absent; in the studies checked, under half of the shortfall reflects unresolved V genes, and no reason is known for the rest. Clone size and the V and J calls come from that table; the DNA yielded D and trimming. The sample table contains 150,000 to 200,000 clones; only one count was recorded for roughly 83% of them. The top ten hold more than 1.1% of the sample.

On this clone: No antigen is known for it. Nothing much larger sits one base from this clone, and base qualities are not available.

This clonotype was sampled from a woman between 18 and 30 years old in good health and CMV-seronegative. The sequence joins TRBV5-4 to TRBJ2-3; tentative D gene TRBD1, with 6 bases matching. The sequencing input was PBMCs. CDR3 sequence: CASTNLGGLSTDTQYF. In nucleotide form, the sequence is TGTGCCAGCACCAACCTTGGGGGCCTGAGCACAGATACGCAGTATTTT.